The 2 T cell receptor beta chains given below trace back to one sample, sequenced in a study of graft-versus-host responses after intestinal transplantation. Repertoires were generated with immunoSEQ multiplex PCR, while TCRdb's copy carries only in-frame clones and drops some. The sample has approximately 40,000 clones; around 90% are singletons. Sequences were derived from PBMCs, sampled approximately 320 days after intestinal transplant. The receptors shown here come from a human patient who received an intestinal transplant, so some T cells may come from the graft donor.

Turning to this clone: The junction departs from germline at one end; a sequencing error may be responsible. Here the CDR3 DNA reads TGCAGCGTGGAAGACAGGGGGGCGACCTACGAGCAGTACTTC. It specifies CSVEDRGATYEQYF. The chain joins TRBV29-1 to TRBJ2-5; TRBD1 agrees at 9 bases. The J call may be mistaken, given a closer DNA end match to TRBJ2-7. The CDR3 consists of 14 residues. Germline V gene lookup returns CDR1 SQVTM and CDR2 ANQGSEA.

Only one count was recorded for this clone. The chain has TRBV6-5 and TRBJ2-2; D remains unclear. V lost 0 bases to trimming and J lost 5 bases, with 10 bases between them. CDR1 MNHEY and CDR2 SVGAGI come from the germline V gene. The CDR3 extends over 15 amino acids. The DNA for the CDR3 is TGTGCCAGCAGTTACTCGAGTGAAGGAACCGGGGAGCTGTTTTTT. Translated: CASSYSSEGTGELFF.